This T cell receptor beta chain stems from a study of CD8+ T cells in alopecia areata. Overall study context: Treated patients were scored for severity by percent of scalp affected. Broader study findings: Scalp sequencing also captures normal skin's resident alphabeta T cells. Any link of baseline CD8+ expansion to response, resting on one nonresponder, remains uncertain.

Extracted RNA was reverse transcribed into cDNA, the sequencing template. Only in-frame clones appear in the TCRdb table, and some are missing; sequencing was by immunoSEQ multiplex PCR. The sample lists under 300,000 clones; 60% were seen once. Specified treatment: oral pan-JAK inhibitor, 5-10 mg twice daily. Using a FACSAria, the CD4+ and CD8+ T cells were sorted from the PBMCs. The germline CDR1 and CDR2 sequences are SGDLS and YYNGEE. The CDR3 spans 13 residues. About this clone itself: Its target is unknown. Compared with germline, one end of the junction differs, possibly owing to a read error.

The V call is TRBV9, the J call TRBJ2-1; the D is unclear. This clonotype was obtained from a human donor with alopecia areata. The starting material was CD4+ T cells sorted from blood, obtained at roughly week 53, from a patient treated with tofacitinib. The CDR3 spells CASSVYSDNEQFF. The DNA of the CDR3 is TGTGCCAGCAGCGTATACTCCGACAATGAGCAGTTCTTC.